This T cell receptor beta chain was sequenced for a study of regulatory T cells in long-lasting Graves disease. Study-level points and caveats: In persistent patients, shared public clonotypes (more than 2,500) outnumbered those in new patients (nearly 1,000). Compared with new cases, persistent Graves' patients showed reduced TCR diversity.

About this clonotype: Its specificity is not known. A much larger clone sits a single nucleotide away, making a read error possible.

According to the study, TCR beta libraries were built with iRepertoire HTBI primers and CDR3-region Arm-PCR. In TCRdb, the multiplex PCR reads were re-called with MiXCR into one record per CDR3 protein. Of 400,000 to 500,000 distinct CDR3 sequences listed, roughly 21% are singletons. Sample time point: persistent/refractory GD, antithyroid drugs over 5 years with positive TRAb. There was RNA extracted from PBMCs, and the TCR library was made from it. The patient group derived from an endocrinology department in Xi'an, China. The germline V gene has CDR1 MRHNA and CDR2 SNTAGT. This CDR3 has 13 residues.

The chain uses TRBV6-4 and TRBJ1-1; D is undetermined. Specimen: peripheral blood mononuclear cells (PBMCs), collected when the disease was refractory, from a patient treated with antithyroid drugs. This sequence was found in a female donor with Graves disease. CDR3 residues: CASSAQENTEASF. In DNA, the CDR3 is TGTGCCAGCAGTGCCCAAGAGAACACTGAAGCTTCCTTT.